This TCR beta chain was recovered during a study of Ad26.COV2.S vaccination and SARS-CoV-2 variants. Measured with immunoSEQ multiplex PCR; TCRdb has only the in-frame clones, and not every one. Of about 460,000 clones listed, about 89% are singletons. The sample's treatment: 15 to 20 received Ad26.COV2.S at low or high dose, single or two shots; several received placebo; per-sample allocation not given. The samples were gathered on day 63 after the first injection of vaccine or placebo. Within Boston, the person who donated was an adult of 18-55 years. Germline CDR1 and CDR2: KGHSH and LQKENI. The CDR3 length is 16 residues. The V and J ends lost 2 bases and 4 bases, in that order; junction bases with no gene match: 8.

The sequence was collected from a person aged 18-60 years who received the Ad26.COV2.S COVID-19 vaccine or a placebo. This chain uses TRBV18 with TRBJ2-1; 7 bases map to TRBD1. The sample in question was peripheral blood, obtained in a trial of Ad26.COV2.S vaccine versus placebo. The CDR3 region is CASSPNDREKYNEQFF. CDR3 sequence (DNA): TGTGCCAGCTCACCAAACGACAGGGAAAAATACAATGAGCAGTTCTTC.